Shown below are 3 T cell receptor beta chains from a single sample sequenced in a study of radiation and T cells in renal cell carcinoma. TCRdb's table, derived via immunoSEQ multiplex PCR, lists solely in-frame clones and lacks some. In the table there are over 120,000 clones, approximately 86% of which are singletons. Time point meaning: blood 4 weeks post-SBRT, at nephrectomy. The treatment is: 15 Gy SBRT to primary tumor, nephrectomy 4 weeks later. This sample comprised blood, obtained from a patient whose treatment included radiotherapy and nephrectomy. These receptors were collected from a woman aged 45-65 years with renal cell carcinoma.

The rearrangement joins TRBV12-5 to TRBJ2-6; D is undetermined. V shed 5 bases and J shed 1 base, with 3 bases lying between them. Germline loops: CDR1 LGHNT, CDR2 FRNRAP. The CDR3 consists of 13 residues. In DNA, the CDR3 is TGTGCTAGTGGTCGTTCTGGGGCCAACGTCCTGACTTTC. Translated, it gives CASGRSGANVLTF.

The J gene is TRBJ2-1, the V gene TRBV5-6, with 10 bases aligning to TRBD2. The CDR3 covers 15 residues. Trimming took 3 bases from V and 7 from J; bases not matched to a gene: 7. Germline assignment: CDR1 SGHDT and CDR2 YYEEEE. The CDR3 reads CASSSGLAGDNEQFF. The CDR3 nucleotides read TGTGCCAGCAGCTCCGGTCTAGCGGGAGATAATGAGCAGTTCTTC.

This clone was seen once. As DNA, the CDR3 is TGTGCCAGCAGTTACGGGGGAGGCAATCAGCCCCAGCATTTT. The encoded protein is CASSYGGGNQPQHF. The V gene is TRBV6-5, the J gene TRBJ1-5; tentatively, D is TRBD1 (5 bases). V gave up 2 bases and J gave up 2 bases, with 7 bases separating them. Germline assignment: CDR1 MNHEY and CDR2 SVGAGI. The CDR3 length is 14 residues.